Listed below are T cell receptor beta chains from one sample, sequenced in a study of T cells in Graves' hyperthyroidism and ophthalmopathy. TCRdb called the multiplex PCR reads again in MiXCR, with one record for every CDR3 protein. The sample has about 640,000 distinct CDR3 sequences, about 20% seen once. The material sequenced was blood. The receptor source for this set is a man aged 25-40 years with Graves' ophthalmopathy. Each CDR3 is given with its conserved first and last residue. Each record gives: CDR3 DNA, CDR3 protein, V gene, D gene, J gene, clone size. The D gene is left open where the match is weak. Clone size is shown for a subset of rows, as once, few, many or a class of expanded clone.

DNA: TGTGCCAGCAGTACCAGGGTGTACGAGCAGTACTTC; CDR3: CASSTRVYEQYF; V: TRBV12-3/TRBV12-4; D: .; J: TRBJ2-7; size: many
DNA: TGTGCCAGCAGCTTAGCTCCGGGGGCTCGCCAGCCCCAGCATTTT; CDR3: CASSLAPGARQPQHF; V: TRBV11-2; D: .; J: TRBJ1-5; size: many
DNA: TGTGCCAGCAGCTTGCGGCGGGATGGGGATACGCAGTATTTT; CDR3: CASSLRRDGDTQYF; V: TRBV5-4; D: .; J: TRBJ2-3; size: few
DNA: TGTGCCAGCAGCTTAGGGGCGGGACAGGGGTCCTACGAGCAGTACTTC; CDR3: CASSLGAGQGSYEQYF; V: TRBV7-2; D: TRBD1; J: TRBJ2-7; size: few
DNA: TGTGCCAGCAGCTTAGGCCCTATCCCCGGAGCTAGCGGGAGAAGGGATGAGCAGTTCTTC; CDR3: CASSLGPIPGASGRRDEQFF; V: TRBV11-2; D: TRBD2; J: TRBJ2-1; size: few
DNA: TGTGCCACCAGTGGGGGGGGCTCGGGGCAAGAGACCCAGTACTTC; CDR3: CATSGGGSGQETQYF; V: TRBV24-1; D: .; J: TRBJ2-5; size: .
DNA: TGCAGTGCTAGGGGGTCTTTCGGGACTGAAGCTTTCTTT; CDR3: CSARGSFGTEAFF; V: TRBV20-1; D: .; J: TRBJ1-1; size: many
DNA: TGCAGTGCCCGACTACGGACAGGGGGCTACGAGCAGTACTTC; CDR3: CSARLRTGGYEQYF; V: TRBV20-1; D: TRBD1; J: TRBJ2-7; size: many
DNA: TGTGCCAGCAGCTTAAGCAGGGCCGCTAGGGGCTACGAGCAGTACTTC; CDR3: CASSLSRAARGYEQYF; V: TRBV13; D: .; J: TRBJ2-7; size: few
DNA: TGTGCCTGGAGTGACGTGCGCCGAGGGGCAGCTAACACTGAAGCTTTCTTT; CDR3: CAWSDVRRGAANTEAFF; V: TRBV30; D: .; J: TRBJ1-1; size: many